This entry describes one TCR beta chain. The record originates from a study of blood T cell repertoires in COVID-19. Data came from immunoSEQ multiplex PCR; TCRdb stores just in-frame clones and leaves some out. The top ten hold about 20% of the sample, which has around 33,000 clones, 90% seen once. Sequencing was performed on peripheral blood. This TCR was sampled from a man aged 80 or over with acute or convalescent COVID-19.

CDR3 nucleotides: TGTGCCAGCAGCCAAATACGGGTGGGCACTGAAGCTTTCTTT. It codes for CASSQIRVGTEAFF. The chain uses TRBV14 and TRBJ1-1; no definite D call. The CDR3 totals 14 residues. V was shortened by 2 bases and J by 4 bases, with 11 bases between the two germline ends. Germline V gives CDR1 SGHDN, CDR2 FVKESK. Supplemented by reference TRBV14 and TRBJ1-1, the full variable domain reads EAGVTQFPSHSVIEKGQTVTLRCDPISGHDNLYWYRRVMGKEIKFLLHFVKESKQDESGMPNNRFLAERTGGTYSTLKVQPAELEDSGVYFCASSQIRVGTEAFFGQGTRLTVV.